This passage covers 22 T cell receptor beta chains from one sample sequenced in a study of T cells in Graves' hyperthyroidism and ophthalmopathy. Using RNA transcripts as the source, TCR beta CDR3 regions were amplified. First-round RT-PCR targeting the TCR CDR3 was performed with the HTBI primer set. MiXCR was run by TCRdb on the multiplex PCR reads, yielding one entry per CDR3 protein. The table records about 270,000 distinct CDR3 sequences, about 20% of them present only once. The sample consisted of blood. These receptors all stem from a man younger than 45 with Graves' ophthalmopathy.

The genes are TRBV11-1 and TRBJ1-5; D remains unclear. V was cut by 3 bases and J by 11 bases, with 14 bases left in between. CDR1 and CDR2 from the germline V gene are SGHAT and FQDESV (reference sequence). This CDR3 region has 13 residues. The CDR3 coding sequence is TGTGCCAGCAGCTTTGGGCAAGGACTGTCCCAGCATTTT. Protein product: CASSFGQGLSQHF.

This clonotype was observed at least ten times. This sequence joins TRBV11-2 and TRBJ2-1; D might be TRBD2 (6 bases). The V gene's germline CDR1 is SGHAT and CDR2 FQNNGV. Trimming cost V 5 bases and J 12 bases, with 17 bases left between them. The CDR3 is 13 amino acids. The CDR3 region is CASSPLAAQGQFF. In nucleotides, the CDR3 is TGTGCCAGCAGCCCACTAGCTGCTCAGGGGCAGTTCTTC. Using reference TRBV11-2 and TRBJ2-1 for the parts outside the CDR3, the full variable domain is EAGVAQSPRYKIIEKRQSVAFWCNPISGHATLYWYQQILGQGPKLLIQFQNNGVVDDSQLPKDRFSAERLKGVDSTLKIQPAKLEDSAVYLCASSPLAAQGQFFGPGTRLTVL.

The chain carries TRBV4-1 and TRBJ1-4; D unclear. The CDR3 covers 14 residues. CDR1 is MGHRA, CDR2 YSYEKL, per germline. The V gene lost 4 bases and the J gene lost 4 bases, with 10 bases spanning the gap. Here the CDR3 DNA reads TGCGCCAGCAGCCCCCGGGCCTTTAATGAAAAACTGTTTTTT. This codes for CASSPRAFNEKLFF.

This clonotype showed up many times. V and J are TRBV11-3 and TRBJ2-3, with TRBD2 identical over 7 bases. V was pared by 1 base and J by 5 bases, with 12 bases of the junction left unmatched. Germline V gene data show CDR1 as SGHNT and CDR2 as YENEEA. The CDR3 spans 17 residues. The CDR3 DNA follows: TGTGCCAGCAGCTTAGTTGGGGGGGATGGGGCTGGAGATACGCAGTATTTT. Amino acid sequence: CASSLVGGDGAGDTQYF.

The chain uses TRBV7-9 and TRBJ2-7; 9 bases agree with TRBD1. The germline V gene encodes CDR1 SEHNR and CDR2 FQNEAQ (reference sequence). Trimming took 7 bases from V and 3 from J; bases not matched to a gene: 4. The CDR3 runs to 13 residues. CDR3 in DNA: TGTGCCAGCACCCAGACAGGGGGCTACGAGCAGTACTTC. It encodes CASTQTGGYEQYF.

This clonotype was counted many times. V is TRBV28 and J is TRBJ2-1; no reliable D call. Per the germline V gene, CDR1 is MDHEN and CDR2 is SYDVKM. The CDR3 has 12 amino acids. The germline V and J ends were trimmed by 3 bases and 10 bases, with 10 bases remaining between them. The CDR3 DNA reads as TGTGCCAGCAGTTTGGTTCTGGGGGAGCAGTTCTTC. Protein: CASSLVLGEQFF.

As to this clonotype: A read error may account for a junction end that differs from germline. The J gene is TRBJ1-1, the V gene TRBV12-3 or TRBV12-4, with unresolved D. The CDR3 contains 11 residues. DNA for the CDR3: TGTGCCAGCAGTTTAAACACCTTCAGGCTCTTT. This codes for CASSLNTFRLF.

There are a few counts of this clonotype. One end of the junction is discordant with germline, which a read error may explain. The chain is built from TRBV6-4 and TRBJ2-7; perhaps TRBD2 as D (5 bases). The CDR3 is made up of 15 amino acids. Looked up from germline, CDR1 is MRHNA and CDR2 is SNTAGT. This CDR3 reads CASSYSSSGVYEQYF. CDR3 DNA: TGTGCCAGCAGTTACTCGTCCAGCGGAGTCTACGAGCAGTACTTC.

In its sample, this clonotype was seen a few times. DNA for the CDR3: TGTGCCAGCAGCTCGGCGGGACTAGAAGAGACCCAGTACTTC. This codes for CASSSAGLEETQYF. The rearrangement links TRBV9 to TRBJ2-5; 8 bases agree with TRBD2. The CDR3 totals 14 residues. The ends lost 4 bases at V and 3 bases at J; junction bases unmatched: 5. Germline CDR1 and CDR2: SGDLS and YYNGEE.

In this sample, this clonotype turned up many times. V usage is TRBV2 and J usage is TRBJ1-5, with D possibly TRBD1 on 6 matching bases. V was shortened by 6 bases and J by 7 bases, with 16 bases between the two germline ends. The CDR3 covers 14 residues. Germline CDR1 is SNHLY and CDR2 is FYNNEI. The CDR3 here is CASSANRDNQPQHF. In nucleotides, the CDR3 is TGTGCCAGCAGCGCGAACAGGGACAACCAGCCCCAGCATTTT.

The chain joins TRBV5-5 to TRBJ2-5; 9 nucleotides agree with TRBD1. The J segment lost 3 bases and the V segment lost 4 bases, leaving 10 bases of the junction unmatched. CDR3 size: 16 residues. Germline V gene sequence: CDR1 SGHKS, CDR2 YYEKEE (reference sequence). The CDR3 DNA reads as TGTGCCAGCAGCCCTCGTGGGACAGGGCTCGAAGAGACCCAGTACTTC. Translating gives CASSPRGTGLEETQYF.

V is TRBV6-1 and J is TRBJ1-6; 10 bases agree with TRBD1. The CDR3 consists of 21 residues. Germline CDR1 MNHNS, CDR2 SASEGT. The V gene end was trimmed by 5 bases and the J gene end by 7 bases; junction bases not matched to a gene: 23. CDR3 bases: TGTGCCAGCAGTCAGCCATCGTCCGGGACAGGGGTCGAGTATGTGAATTCACCCCTCCACTTT. It translates to CASSQPSSGTGVEYVNSPLHF.

This clonotype was seen a handful of times. The J gene is TRBJ2-7, the V gene TRBV28; unclear D gene. This CDR3 is built from 15 residues. The V end lost 6 bases, the J end lost 0 bases, and 15 bases lay between the germline ends. Germline CDR1 reads MDHEN; CDR2 reads SYDVKM. CDR3 sequence (DNA): TGTGCCAGCAGCCGCTTTGGATCGAGCTCCTACGAGCAGTACTTC. This encodes CASSRFGSSSYEQYF.

This clonotype was found many times. The chain uses TRBV2 and TRBJ1-1, with TRBD1 identical over 9 bases. The CDR3 runs to 16 residues. The V segment lost 5 bases and the J segment 0 bases; nucleotides outside the gene matches: 7. The V gene's germline CDR1 is SNHLY and CDR2 FYNNEI. CDR3 protein: CASSLGQGGLNTEAFF. In DNA, the CDR3 is TGTGCCAGCAGTTTGGGACAGGGAGGGCTGAACACTGAAGCTTTCTTT.

This clonotype was detected ten times or more. The genes are TRBV28 and TRBJ1-1; TRBD1 matches 8 bases. There are 14 residues in the CDR3. Germline CDR1 and CDR2: MDHEN and SYDVKM. With 7 bases clipped from V and 0 bases from J, the junction kept 4 bases outside the gene matches. The CDR3 coding sequence is TGTGCCAGCATCGCAGGGGGCTTGAACACTGAAGCTTTCTTT. It encodes CASIAGGLNTEAFF.

This clonotype has more than one count but fewer than ten. The chain has TRBV5-1 and TRBJ2-3; 9 bases map to TRBD2. Germline CDR1 SGHRS, CDR2 YFSETQ. Trimming at V came to 1 base and at J to 4 bases, leaving 10 bases not matched to a gene. The CDR3 contains 17 residues. CDR3 bases: TGCGCCAGCAGCTTGTCGTTAGCGGGAGAAATCGCAGATACGCAGTATTTT. It yields the protein CASSLSLAGEIADTQYF.

This clonotype showed up many times. The DNA of the CDR3 is TGTGCCAGCAGCCGGACAGTACAAAGTGGCTACACCTTC. This encodes CASSRTVQSGYTF. The chain joins TRBV11-3 to TRBJ1-2, with D possibly matching TRBD1 (6 bases). CDR1 is SGHNT, CDR2 YENEEA, per germline. The CDR3 has 13 residues. The ends were cut back, 5 bases at V and 7 bases at J, with 14 bases in the middle.

This clonotype was detected a few times. Just one base apart from a much larger clone, this may be a read error. This sequence joins TRBV5-1 and TRBJ2-7; 12 bases align to TRBD1. Germline values: CDR1 SGHRS, CDR2 YFSETQ. The CDR3 totals 14 residues. CDR3 nucleotides: TGCGCCAGCAGCCCGGGACAGGGGGCCTACGGGCAGTACTTC. Amino acid sequence: CASSPGQGAYGQYF.

The chain uses TRBV6-1 and TRBJ1-6, with a weak D call TRBD1 (5 bases). CDR1 is MNHNS and CDR2 is SASEGT in the germline V gene. Trimming cost V 5 bases and J 6 bases, with 11 bases left between them. This CDR3 contains 14 residues. The CDR3 sequence: CASSPPGGNSPLHF. CDR3 coding DNA: TGTGCCAGCAGTCCCCCGGGGGGTAATTCACCCCTCCACTTT.

The J gene is TRBJ2-7, the V gene TRBV6-1; D gene ambiguous. V lost 6 bases to trimming and J lost 0 bases, with 15 bases between them. The CDR3 length is 15 residues. Germline V gene data show CDR1 as MNHNS and CDR2 as SASEGT. CDR3 DNA: TGTGCCAGCAGCAGCCGGGTCCCAAGCTCCTACGAGCAGTACTTC. It encodes CASSSRVPSSYEQYF.

This clonotype was recorded a few times. The chain uses TRBV19 and TRBJ1-6; tentatively, D is TRBD1 (6 bases). The CDR3 spans 15 residues. The ends were cut back, 10 bases at V and 4 bases at J, with 17 bases in the middle. Germline CDR1 is LNHDA and CDR2 is SQIVND (reference sequence). Here the CDR3 DNA reads TGTGCCACTGGGTCCGGGACACCGTATAATTCACCCCTCCACTTT. Its translation is CATGSGTPYNSPLHF.

The CDR3 sequence is CASSSQQGWTGELFF. CDR3 DNA sequence: TGTGCCAGCAGCTCCCAACAGGGGTGGACCGGGGAGCTGTTTTTT. The chain has TRBV11-2 and TRBJ2-2; 7 bases fit TRBD1. Germline values: CDR1 SGHAT, CDR2 FQNNGV. With 4 bases clipped from V and 5 bases from J, the junction kept 7 bases outside the gene matches. The CDR3 has 15 residues.